These T cell receptor beta chains were read from a single sample in a study of radiotherapy plus CTLA-4 blockade in lung cancer. Profiling relied on immunoSEQ multiplex PCR, and the TCRdb table lists in-frame clones only, not all of them. The table records about 51,000 clones, approximately 80% of them present only once. The specimen comprised peripheral blood, sampled from a patient treated with radiotherapy plus ipilimumab. Every receptor here comes from a human donor with non-small cell lung cancer whose response to radiotherapy plus ipilimumab could not be evaluated. The CDR3 runs from the conserved cysteine through the conserved F or W. The D gene is left open where the match is weak. Size values are once, few and many counts, or a class for expanded clones, and some rows have none.

>.|TRBJ2-1|TRBV7-2|TRBD2
TGTGCCAGCAGCTTAAGTCTAGCGGGGGGTACTGAGCAGTTCTTC
CASSLSLAGGTEQFF
>.|TRBJ1-4|TRBV7-9|.
TGTGCCAGCAGCCGAGGACTAGGGGTGGCTAATGAAAAACTGTTTTTT
CASSRGLGVANEKLFF
>.|TRBJ2-7|TRBV5-1|TRBD1
TGCGCCAGCAGCGACAGGGATTACGAGCAGTACTTC
CASSDRDYEQYF
>.|TRBJ1-2|TRBV18|.
TGTGCCAGCTCACCATCGGGAGGGGACCATGGCTACACCTTC
CASSPSGGDHGYTF
>.|TRBJ2-3|TRBV9|.
TGTGCCAGCAGCGTAGAGGGGCAGACAGATACGCAGTATTTT
CASSVEGQTDTQYF
>.|TRBJ1-5|TRBV9|.
TGTGCCAGCAGCGTAGCGGGACATAGCAATCAGCCCCAGCATTTT
CASSVAGHSNQPQHF
>.|TRBJ2-1|TRBV7-6|TRBD2
TGTGCCAGCAGCTTAGGTAGCGGGGGGGCCGGTGAGCAGTTCTTC
CASSLGSGGAGEQFF
>.|TRBJ2-1|TRBV7-6|.
TGTGCCAGCAGCCCCAGGGTATCGGTAGATGAGCAGTTCTTC
CASSPRVSVDEQFF
>once|TRBJ2-5|TRBV19|.
TGTGCCAGTAGTCCAGGACTGGGTTTGGAGACCCAGTACTTC
CASSPGLGLETQYF
>.|TRBJ2-5|TRBV9|.
TGTGCCAGCAGCACCCAGGGGGGCGGAGAGACCCAGTACTTC
CASSTQGGGETQYF
>.|TRBJ2-7|TRBV7-9|.
TGTGCCAGTTTCCGGGATGGGGAAAGCCTTTCTCAGTACTTC
CASFRDGESLSQYF
>.|TRBJ2-1|TRBV5-6|.
TGTGCCAGCAGCCTCGTCTCCAATGAGCAGTTCTTC
CASSLVSNEQFF
>.|TRBJ1-2|TRBV6-5|.
TGTGCCAGCAGCAAACAGGGCGGGGGAGATGGCTACACCTTC
CASSKQGGGDGYTF
>.|TRBJ1-5|TRBV18|.
TGTGCCAGCTCACCAAGTATACAGGGTCAAACTCAGCCCCAGCATTTT
CASSPSIQGQTQPQHF
>.|TRBJ2-1|TRBV7-2|TRBD1
TGTGCCAGCAGCCTGGGGACAGGGGGTTCCTACAATGAGCAGTTCTTC
CASSLGTGGSYNEQFF